These 11 T cell receptor beta chains were all obtained from the same sample, sequenced in a study of vaccination and CD4 T cells after COVID-19. Antigens of these TCRs are unknown. The Oncomine TCR Beta short-read assay generated sequence data from the DNA of cultured CD4+ T cells. Via MiXCR, TCRdb re-called the PCR reads, giving one row per CDR3 protein. The sample lists around 15,000 distinct CDR3 sequences, about 28% occurring once. Noted treatment: approximately 9-day PBMC culture with coronavirus spike peptide pools or control peptides (ViraFEST assay). Sample: cultured CD4+ T cells from blood. These receptors were obtained from a human donor with COVID-19.

In this sample, this clonotype turned up a few times. The V gene is TRBV2, the J gene TRBJ1-1, with D perhaps matching TRBD1 (5 bases). Trimming stripped 6 bases from V and 0 bases from J, with 8 bases between. The CDR3 contains 13 residues. Germline CDR1 reads SNHLY; CDR2 reads FYNNEI. This CDR3 is CASRGTLNTEAFF. The CDR3 DNA is TGTGCCAGCAGAGGGACGTTGAACACTGAAGCTTTCTTT.

This clonotype was counted only a few times. This chain joins TRBV7-2 and TRBJ2-3; TRBD1 or TRBD2 may be the D gene (6 bases each). CDR1 is SGHTA, CDR2 FQGNSA, per germline. CDR3 length equals 16 residues. V gave up 2 bases and J gave up 2 bases, with 14 bases separating them. The CDR3 spells CASSLRGRPLTDTQYF. The CDR3 region has the DNA TGTGCCAGCAGCTTAAGGGGGAGGCCGCTCACAGATACGCAGTATTTT.

This clonotype appeared a single time. The V and J genes are TRBV18 and TRBJ2-6, with 7 bases fitting TRBD1. In germline, CDR1 is KGHSH, CDR2 LQKENI. This CDR3 contains 17 residues. Losses at the gene ends were 4 bases for V and 0 bases for J; bases not matched to a gene: 6. CDR3 sequence reads: CASSRDSSYSGANVLTF. CDR3 nucleotides: TGTGCCAGCTCACGGGACAGCAGTTACTCTGGGGCCAACGTCCTGACTTTC.

This clonotype came up a few times. The V and J genes are TRBV7-6 and TRBJ2-3; the D is unclear. The CDR3 has 14 residues. Trimming removed 2 bases from V and 4 bases from J, with 10 bases in between. From germline, CDR1 is SGHVS and CDR2 FNYEAQ. The CDR3 sequence: CASSLWSEADTQYF. CDR3 nucleotides: TGTGCCAGCAGCTTATGGAGCGAAGCAGATACGCAGTATTTT.

This rearrangement joins TRBV5-4 to TRBJ2-2; D is tentatively TRBD1 or TRBD2 (6 bases each). V lost 3 bases to trimming and J lost 6 bases, with 12 bases between them. Germline V lookup: CDR1 SGHNT, CDR2 YYREEE (reference sequence). The CDR3 sequence is 14 residues long. In nucleotides, the CDR3 is TGTGCCAGCAGCTCTCGGGGGCCCGCCGGGGAGCTGTTTTTT. This gives the protein CASSSRGPAGELFF.

This clonotype was seen more than once but under ten times. J is TRBJ2-3 and V is TRBV19; no definite D call. The CDR3 spans 13 residues. Germline V lookup: CDR1 LNHDA, CDR2 SQIVND (reference sequence). V shed 6 bases and J shed 2 bases, with 9 bases lying between them. The chain's CDR3 is CASSYGSTDTQYF. The CDR3 nucleotides are TGTGCCAGTAGCTATGGGTCCACAGATACGCAGTATTTT. The full variable domain, rest sourced from reference TRBV19 and TRBJ2-3, is DGGITQSPKYLFRKEGQNVTLSCEQNLNHDAMYWYRQDPGQGLRLIYYSQIVNDFQKGDIAEGYSVSREKKESFPLTVTSAQKNPTAFYLCASSYGSTDTQYFGPGTRLTVL.

CDR3 nucleotides: TGTGCCAGCAGCTTAGACCTATCCCAAGAGACCCAGTACTTC. Translated: CASSLDLSQETQYF. The chain has TRBV11-2 and TRBJ2-5, with no clear D. Trimming shortened V by 0 bases and J by 1 base, and 6 bases separated the two germline ends. This CDR3 has 14 residues. Germline V gene lookup returns CDR1 SGHAT and CDR2 FQNNGV.

The V and J genes are TRBV20-1 and TRBJ2-3; TRBD2 matches at 9 bases. Germline CDR1 is DFQATT and CDR2 is SNEGSKA (reference sequence). CDR3 length: 15 residues. The junction had 4 bases not matched to a gene; V was cut back by 0 bases and J by 3 bases. CDR3 in amino acids: CSARDLAGSTDTQYF. The CDR3 DNA sequence: TGCAGTGCTAGAGATCTAGCGGGGTCGACAGATACGCAGTATTTT.

CDR3 region: CSASPGATEAFF. The CDR3 DNA sequence: TGCAGTGCTAGTCCAGGAGCCACTGAAGCTTTCTTT. The J gene is TRBJ1-1, the V gene TRBV20-1; no clear D. Deletions cut 3 bases from V and 4 bases from J, with 9 bases between. The CDR3 totals 12 residues. Germline loops: CDR1 DFQATT, CDR2 SNEGSKA (reference sequence).

The chain is built from TRBV6-1 and TRBJ2-7, with TRBD1 identical over 9 bases. Germline CDR1 is MNHNS and CDR2 is SASEGT. Trimming removed 2 bases from V and 4 bases from J; junction bases left unmatched: 9. This CDR3 is 16 amino acids long. Written as DNA, the CDR3 is TGTGCCAGCAGTGAAACAGGGGGCGTAGGAAGATACGAGCAGTACTTC. This sequence encodes CASSETGGVGRYEQYF.

The V call is TRBV20-1, the J call TRBJ2-7, with D perhaps TRBD1 or TRBD2 (5 bases each). The CDR3 loop spans 13 amino acids. Per germline, CDR1 DFQATT and CDR2 SNEGSKA (reference sequence). V was clipped by 4 bases and J by 7 bases, with 17 bases between them. The CDR3 protein is CSATQTGAGEQYF. The CDR3 DNA reads as TGCAGTGCTACCCAGACCGGGGCGGGTGAGCAGTACTTC.